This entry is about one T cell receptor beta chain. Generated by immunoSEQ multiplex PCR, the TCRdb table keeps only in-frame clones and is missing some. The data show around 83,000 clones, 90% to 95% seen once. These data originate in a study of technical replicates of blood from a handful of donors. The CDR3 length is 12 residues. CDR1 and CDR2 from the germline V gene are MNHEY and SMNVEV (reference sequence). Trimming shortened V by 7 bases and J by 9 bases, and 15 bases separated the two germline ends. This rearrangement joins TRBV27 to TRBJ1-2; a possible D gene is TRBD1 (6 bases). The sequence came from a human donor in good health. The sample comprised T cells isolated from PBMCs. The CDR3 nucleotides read TGTGCCAGCACCGCGACAGGCGCCCGCTACACCTTC. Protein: CASTATGARYTF.